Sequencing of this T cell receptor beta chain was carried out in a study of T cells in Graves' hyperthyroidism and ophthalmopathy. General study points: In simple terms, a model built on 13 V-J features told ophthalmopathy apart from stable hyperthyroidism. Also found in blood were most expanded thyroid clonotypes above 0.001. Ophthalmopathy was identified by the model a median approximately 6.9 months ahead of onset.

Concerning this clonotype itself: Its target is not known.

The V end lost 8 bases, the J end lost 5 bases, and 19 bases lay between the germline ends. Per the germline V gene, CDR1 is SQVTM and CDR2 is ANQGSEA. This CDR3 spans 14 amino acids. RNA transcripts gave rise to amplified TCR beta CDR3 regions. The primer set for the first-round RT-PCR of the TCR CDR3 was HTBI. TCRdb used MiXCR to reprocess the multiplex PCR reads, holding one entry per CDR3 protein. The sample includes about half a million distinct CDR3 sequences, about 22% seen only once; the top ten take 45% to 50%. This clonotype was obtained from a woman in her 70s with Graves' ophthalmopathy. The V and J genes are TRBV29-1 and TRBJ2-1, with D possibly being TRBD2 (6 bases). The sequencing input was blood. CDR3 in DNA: TGCAGCCTTATCCCTCCGGGGGTTAACAATGAGCAGTTCTTC. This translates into CSLIPPGVNNEQFF.